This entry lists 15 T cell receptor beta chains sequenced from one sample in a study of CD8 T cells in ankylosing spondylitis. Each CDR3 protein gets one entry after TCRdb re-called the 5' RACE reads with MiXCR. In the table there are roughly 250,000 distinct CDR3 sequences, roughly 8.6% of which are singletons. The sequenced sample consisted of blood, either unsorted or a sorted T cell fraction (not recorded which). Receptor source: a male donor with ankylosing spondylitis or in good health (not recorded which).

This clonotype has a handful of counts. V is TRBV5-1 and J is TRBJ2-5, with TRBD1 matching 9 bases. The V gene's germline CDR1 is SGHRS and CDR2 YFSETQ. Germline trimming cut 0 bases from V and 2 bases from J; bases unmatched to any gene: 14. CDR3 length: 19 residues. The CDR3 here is CASSLELGQGISGQETQYF. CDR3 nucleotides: TGCGCCAGCAGCTTGGAGCTTGGACAGGGGATCAGTGGGCAAGAGACCCAGTACTTC.

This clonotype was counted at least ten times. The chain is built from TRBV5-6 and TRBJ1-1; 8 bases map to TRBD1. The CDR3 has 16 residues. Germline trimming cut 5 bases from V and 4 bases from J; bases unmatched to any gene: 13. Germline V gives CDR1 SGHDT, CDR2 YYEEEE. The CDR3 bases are TGTGCCAGCAGAAATGGACAGGGAATAGGGGTCACTGAAGCTTTCTTT. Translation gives CASRNGQGIGVTEAFF.

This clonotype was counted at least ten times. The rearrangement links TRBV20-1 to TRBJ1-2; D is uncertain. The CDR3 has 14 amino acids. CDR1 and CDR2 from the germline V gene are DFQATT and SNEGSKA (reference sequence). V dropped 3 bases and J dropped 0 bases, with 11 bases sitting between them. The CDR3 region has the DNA TGCAGTGCTAGTCTAGGACCCGCTAACTATGGCTACACCTTC. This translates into CSASLGPANYGYTF.

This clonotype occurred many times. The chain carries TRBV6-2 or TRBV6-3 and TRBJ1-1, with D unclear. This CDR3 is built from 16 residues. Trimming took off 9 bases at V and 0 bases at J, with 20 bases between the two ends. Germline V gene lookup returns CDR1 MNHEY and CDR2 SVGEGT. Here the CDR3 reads CASSFHGVAVNTEAFF. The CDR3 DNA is TGTGCCAGTAGCTTTCATGGGGTAGCGGTGAACACTGAAGCTTTCTTT.

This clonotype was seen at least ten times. In DNA form, the CDR3 reads TGTGCCAGCAGCCACGAAACAGGGCCTTCCTACAATGAGCAGTTCTTC. It translates to CASSHETGPSYNEQFF. The V and J genes are TRBV4-2 and TRBJ2-1; tentative D call: TRBD1 (6 bases). Germline V gene lookup returns CDR1 LGHNA and CDR2 YNFKEQ. Trimming shortened V by 3 bases and J by 1 base, and 13 bases separated the two germline ends. This CDR3 comprises 16 residues.

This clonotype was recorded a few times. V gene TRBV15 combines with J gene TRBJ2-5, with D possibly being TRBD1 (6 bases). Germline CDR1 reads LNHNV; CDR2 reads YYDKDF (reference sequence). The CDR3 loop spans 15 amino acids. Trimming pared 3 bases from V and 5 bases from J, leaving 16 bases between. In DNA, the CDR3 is TGTGCCACCAGCAGTATACAGGGTTCAGGGGAGACCCAGTACTTC. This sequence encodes CATSSIQGSGETQYF.

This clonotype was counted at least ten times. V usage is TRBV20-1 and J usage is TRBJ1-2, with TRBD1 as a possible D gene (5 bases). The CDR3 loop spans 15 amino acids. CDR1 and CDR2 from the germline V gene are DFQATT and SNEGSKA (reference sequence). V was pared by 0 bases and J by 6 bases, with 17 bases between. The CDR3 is CSAREPGRPMDGYTF. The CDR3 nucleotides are TGCAGTGCTAGAGAGCCGGGACGGCCTATGGATGGCTACACCTTC.

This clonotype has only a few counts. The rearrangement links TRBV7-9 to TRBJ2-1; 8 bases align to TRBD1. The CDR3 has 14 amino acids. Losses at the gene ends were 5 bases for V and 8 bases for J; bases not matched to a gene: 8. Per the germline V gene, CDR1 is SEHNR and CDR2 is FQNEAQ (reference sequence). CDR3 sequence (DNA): TGTGCCAGCAGCCCCCCCGGACAGGGACATGAGCAGTTCTTC. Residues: CASSPPGQGHEQFF.

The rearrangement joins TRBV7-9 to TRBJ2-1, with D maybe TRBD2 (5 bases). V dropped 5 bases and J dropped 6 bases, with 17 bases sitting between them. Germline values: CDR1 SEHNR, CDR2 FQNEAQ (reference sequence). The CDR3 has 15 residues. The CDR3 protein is CASSDPGLHFNEQFF. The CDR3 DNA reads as TGTGCCAGCAGCGACCCCGGACTGCACTTCAATGAGCAGTTCTTC.

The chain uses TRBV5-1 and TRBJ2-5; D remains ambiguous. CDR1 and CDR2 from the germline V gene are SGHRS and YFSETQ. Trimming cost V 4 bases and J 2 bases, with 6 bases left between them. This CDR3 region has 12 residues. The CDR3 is CASSESQETQYF. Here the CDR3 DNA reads TGCGCCAGCAGCGAGAGTCAAGAGACCCAGTACTTC.

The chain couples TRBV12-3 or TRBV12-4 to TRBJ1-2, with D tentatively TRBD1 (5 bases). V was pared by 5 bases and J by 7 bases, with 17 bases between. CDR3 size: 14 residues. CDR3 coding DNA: TGTGCCAGCAGTCCCCCAGGAGGGGTCGTTGGCTACACCTTC. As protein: CASSPPGGVVGYTF.

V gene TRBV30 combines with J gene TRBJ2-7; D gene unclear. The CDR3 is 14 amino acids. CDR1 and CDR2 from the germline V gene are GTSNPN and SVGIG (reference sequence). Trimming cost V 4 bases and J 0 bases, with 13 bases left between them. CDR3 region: CAWTPKGYSYEQYF. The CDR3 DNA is TGTGCCTGGACCCCCAAGGGCTACTCCTACGAGCAGTACTTC. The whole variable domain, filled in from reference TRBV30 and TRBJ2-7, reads SQTIHQWPATLVQPVGSPLSLECTVEGTSNPNLYWYRQAAGRGLQLLFYSVGIGQISSEVPQNLSASRPQDRQFILSSKKLLLSDSGFYLCAWTPKGYSYEQYFGPGTRLTVT.

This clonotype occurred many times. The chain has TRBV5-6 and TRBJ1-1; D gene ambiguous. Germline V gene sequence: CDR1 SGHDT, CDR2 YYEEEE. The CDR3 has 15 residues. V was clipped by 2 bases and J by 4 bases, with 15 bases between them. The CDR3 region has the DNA TGTGCCAGCAGCTTTCCCTCTGCGGATCTCACTGAAGCTTTCTTT. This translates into CASSFPSADLTEAFF.

The CDR3 DNA reads TGCAGTGCCCTCCGGGACAGGGGCGTCCTCTACGAGCAGTACTTC. Protein sequence: CSALRDRGVLYEQYF. J is TRBJ2-7 and V is TRBV20-1; the match to TRBD1 covers 10 bases. This CDR3 is built from 15 residues. CDR1 DFQATT and CDR2 SNEGSKA come from the germline V gene (reference sequence). V gave up 6 bases and J gave up 3 bases; unmatched junction bases: 11.

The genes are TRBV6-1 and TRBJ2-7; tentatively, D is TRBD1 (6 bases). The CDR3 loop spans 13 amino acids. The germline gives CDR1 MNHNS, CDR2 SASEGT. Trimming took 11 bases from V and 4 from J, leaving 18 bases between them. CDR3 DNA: TGTGCCGTCGACAGGTACAGCGTATACGAGCAGTACTTC. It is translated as CAVDRYSVYEQYF.